The 10 T cell receptor beta chains in this list originate from one sample, sequenced in a study of cytomegalovirus exposure and HLA in healthy donors. PCR primers comprised 60 Vbeta and 13 Jbeta primers. Profiled with immunoSEQ multiplex PCR; TCRdb holds only in-frame clones, not every one. The profile shows approximately 120,000 clones, roughly four fifths of them singletons. Sequencing was done on a sample of PBMCs. These receptors all come from a woman in her thirties or forties in good health and CMV-seronegative.

The rearrangement links TRBV13 to TRBJ2-1; maybe TRBD2 (6 bases). This CDR3 is built from 13 residues. Germline CDR1 reads PRHDT; CDR2 reads FYEKMQ (reference sequence). V dropped 5 bases and J dropped 7 bases, with 12 bases sitting between them. This CDR3 is CASSKGLFNEQFF. For the CDR3, the DNA is TGTGCCAGCAGCAAGGGACTTTTTAATGAGCAGTTCTTC.

This clone was detected only once. This sequence joins TRBV7-9 and TRBJ1-1; D perhaps matches TRBD1 (6 bases). The CDR3 length is 12 residues. CDR1 is SEHNR and CDR2 is FQNEAQ in the germline V gene (reference sequence). V shed 6 bases and J shed 8 bases, with 13 bases lying between them. The CDR3 coding sequence is TGTGCCAGCAGTTCCTATGGACAGGAAGCTTTCTTT. Protein sequence: CASSSYGQEAFF.

The rearrangement joins TRBV5-1 to TRBJ2-1, with TRBD2 identical over 13 bases. This CDR3 has 14 residues. After removal of 4 bases from V and 7 bases from J, the junction contained 2 bases not matched to a gene. CDR1 is SGHRS and CDR2 is YFSETQ in the germline V gene. In DNA form, the CDR3 reads TGCGCCAGCAGCCAGGGACTAGCGGGAAATGAGCAGTTCTTC. Its protein is CASSQGLAGNEQFF.

The chain has TRBV4-3 and TRBJ2-7; D not certain. Germline loops: CDR1 LGHNA, CDR2 YSLEER. V lost 2 bases and J lost 9, with 20 bases in between. The CDR3 is made up of 15 amino acids. The CDR3 spells CASSQSGTTFFVQYF. DNA for the CDR3: TGCGCCAGCAGCCAATCTGGAACTACTTTTTTTGTGCAGTACTTC.

The rearrangement joins TRBV9 to TRBJ1-2, with 7 bases aligning to TRBD1. The trim removed 4 bases at V and 10 bases at J, leaving 13 bases unmatched. The CDR3 is made up of 14 amino acids. Germline assignment: CDR1 SGDLS and CDR2 YYNGEE. This chain's CDR3 is CASSRQGQYVDYTF. For the CDR3, the DNA is TGTGCCAGCAGCAGACAGGGACAGTATGTTGACTACACCTTC.

The chain has TRBV4-1 and TRBJ2-7, with 12 bases identical to TRBD2. Unmatched junction bases numbered 5, after V lost 3 bases and J lost 2 bases. This CDR3 is 16 amino acids long. Germline V gene data show CDR1 as MGHRA and CDR2 as YSYEKL. CDR3 residues: CASSQAASGRAYEQYF. The CDR3 DNA reads as TGCGCCAGCAGCCAGGCGGCTAGCGGGAGGGCCTACGAGCAGTACTTC.

This chain joins TRBV5-1 and TRBJ2-7, with 11 bases identical to TRBD2. There are 15 residues in the CDR3. Germline CDR1 and CDR2: SGHRS and YFSETQ. After removal of 0 bases from V and 7 bases from J, the junction contained 6 bases not matched to a gene. CDR3 bases: TGCGCCAGCAGCTTGGAACTAGCGGGAGCGGGTGAGCAGTACTTC. It specifies CASSLELAGAGEQYF. The full variable domain, rest sourced from reference TRBV5-1 and TRBJ2-7, is KAGVTQTPRYLIKTRGQQVTLSCSPISGHRSVSWYQQTPGQGLQFLFEYFSETQRNKGNFPGRFSGRQFSNSRSEMNVSTLELGDSALYLCASSLELAGAGEQYFGPGTRLTVT.

This rearrangement joins TRBV11-2 to TRBJ1-2, with D possibly matching TRBD1 (6 bases). The CDR3 is made up of 15 amino acids. CDR1 and CDR2 (germline): SGHAT, FQNNGV. Trimming took off 2 bases at V and 1 base at J, with 11 bases between the two ends. CDR3 in amino acids: CASSLTGRNNYGYTF. CDR3 nucleotides: TGTGCCAGCAGCTTAACAGGGCGAAATAACTATGGCTACACCTTC.

V gene TRBV7-6 combines with J gene TRBJ2-7; TRBD1 agrees at 8 bases. The CDR3 length is 15 residues. Germline V gene sequence: CDR1 SGHVS, CDR2 FNYEAQ. Trimming took 4 bases from V and 6 from J; bases not matched to a gene: 11. The chain's CDR3 is CASSYRTGSDSEQYF. DNA of the CDR3: TGTGCCAGCAGCTACCGGACAGGGTCTGATTCCGAGCAGTACTTC.

This rearrangement joins TRBV19 to TRBJ1-2; possible D gene TRBD1, 6 bases. Germline CDR1 reads LNHDA; CDR2 reads SQIVND (reference sequence). V was pared by 4 bases and J by 8 bases, with 14 bases between. The CDR3 has 13 amino acids. The CDR3 loop is CASSRSGGRGYTF. Here the CDR3 DNA reads TGTGCCAGTAGTAGATCGGGGGGGCGCGGCTACACCTTC.